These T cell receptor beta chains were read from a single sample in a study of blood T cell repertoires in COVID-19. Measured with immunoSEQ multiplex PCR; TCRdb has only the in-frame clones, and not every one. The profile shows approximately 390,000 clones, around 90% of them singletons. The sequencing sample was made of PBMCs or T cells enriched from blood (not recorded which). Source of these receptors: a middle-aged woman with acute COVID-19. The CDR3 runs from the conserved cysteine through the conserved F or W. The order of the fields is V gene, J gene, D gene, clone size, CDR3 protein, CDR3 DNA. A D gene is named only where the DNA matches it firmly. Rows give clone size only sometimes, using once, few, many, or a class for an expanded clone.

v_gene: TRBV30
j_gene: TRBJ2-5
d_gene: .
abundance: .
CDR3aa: CAWSDGGTGETQYF
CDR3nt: TGTGCCTGGAGTGATGGCGGTACCGGGGAGACCCAGTACTTC

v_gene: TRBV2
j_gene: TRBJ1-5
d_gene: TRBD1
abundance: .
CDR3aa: CASSEWDDRVSNQPQHF
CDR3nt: TGTGCCAGCAGTGAATGGGATGACAGGGTTAGCAATCAGCCCCAGCATTTT

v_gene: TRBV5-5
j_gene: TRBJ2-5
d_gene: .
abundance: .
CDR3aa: CASSFMGALETQYF
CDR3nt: TGTGCCAGCAGCTTTATGGGGGCCTTGGAGACCCAGTACTTC

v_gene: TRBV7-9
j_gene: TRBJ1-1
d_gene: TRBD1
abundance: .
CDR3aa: CASSFSPGQGDTEAFF
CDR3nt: TGTGCCAGCAGCTTCAGTCCAGGGCAGGGGGACACTGAAGCTTTCTTT

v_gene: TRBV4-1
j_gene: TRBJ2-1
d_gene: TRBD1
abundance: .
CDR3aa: CASSPTGGTYNEQFF
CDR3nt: TGCGCCAGCAGCCCGACAGGGGGCACCTACAATGAGCAGTTCTTC

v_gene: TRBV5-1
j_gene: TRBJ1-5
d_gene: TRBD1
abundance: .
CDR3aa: CASSTGQGEQPQHF
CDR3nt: TGCGCCAGCAGCACGGGACAGGGAGAACAGCCCCAGCATTTT

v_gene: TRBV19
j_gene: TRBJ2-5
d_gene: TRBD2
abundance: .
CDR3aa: CASGTSGWETQYF
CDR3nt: TGTGCCAGCGGGACTAGCGGATGGGAGACCCAGTACTTC

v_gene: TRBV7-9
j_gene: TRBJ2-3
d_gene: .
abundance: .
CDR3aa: CASSFFGTPTDTQYF
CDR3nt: TGTGCCAGCAGCTTTTTCGGGACTCCCACAGATACGCAGTATTTT

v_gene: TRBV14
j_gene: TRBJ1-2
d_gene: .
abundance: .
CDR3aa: CASSQGRGDGGYGYTF
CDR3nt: TGTGCCAGCAGCCAGGGGAGGGGCGACGGGGGCTATGGCTACACCTTC

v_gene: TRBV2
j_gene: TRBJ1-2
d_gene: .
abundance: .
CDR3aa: CASSEGGEGYTF
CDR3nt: TGTGCCAGCAGTGAAGGGGGAGAAGGCTACACCTTC

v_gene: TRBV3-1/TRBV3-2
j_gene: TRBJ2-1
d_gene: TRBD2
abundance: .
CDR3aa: CASSLMTSWYNEQFF
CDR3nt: TGTGCCAGCAGCCTGATGACTAGCTGGTACAATGAGCAGTTCTTC

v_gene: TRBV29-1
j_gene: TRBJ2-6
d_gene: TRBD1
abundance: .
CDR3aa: CSVVQGVGANVLTF
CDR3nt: TGCAGCGTTGTCCAGGGGGTAGGGGCCAACGTCCTGACTTTC

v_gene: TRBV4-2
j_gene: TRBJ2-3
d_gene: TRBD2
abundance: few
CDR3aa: CASSQEVAGGPADTQYF
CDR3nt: TGTGCCAGCAGCCAAGAGGTGGCGGGGGGGCCGGCAGATACGCAGTATTTT

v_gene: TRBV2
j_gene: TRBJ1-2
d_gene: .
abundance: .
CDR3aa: CASRTDLNYGYTF
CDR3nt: TGTGCCAGCAGGACAGATCTAAACTATGGCTACACCTTC

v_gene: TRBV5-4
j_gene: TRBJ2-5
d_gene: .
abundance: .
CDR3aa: CASSFDKGAETQYF
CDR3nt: TGTGCCAGCAGCTTTGATAAGGGAGCGGAGACCCAGTACTTC

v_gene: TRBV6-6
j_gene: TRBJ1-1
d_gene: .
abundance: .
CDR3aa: CASSYIGGANTEAFF
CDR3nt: TGTGCCAGCAGTTACATCGGGGGGGCGAACACTGAAGCTTTCTTT

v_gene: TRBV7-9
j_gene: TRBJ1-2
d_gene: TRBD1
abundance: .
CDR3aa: CASSFGTGRRYGYTF
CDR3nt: TGTGCCAGCAGCTTCGGGACAGGGCGTCGCTATGGCTACACCTTC

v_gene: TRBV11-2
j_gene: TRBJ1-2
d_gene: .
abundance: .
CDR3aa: CASSPNPRGKIDGYTF
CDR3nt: TGTGCCAGCAGCCCTAACCCCCGGGGAAAAATCGATGGCTACACCTTC

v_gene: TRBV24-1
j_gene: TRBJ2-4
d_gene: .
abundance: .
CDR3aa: CATSDLDTYIQYF
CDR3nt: TGTGCCACCAGTGATTTGGACACATACATTCAGTACTTC

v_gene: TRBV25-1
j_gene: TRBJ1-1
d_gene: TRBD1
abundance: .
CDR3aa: CASSAMTGTPNTEAFF
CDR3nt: TGTGCCAGCAGTGCGATGACAGGGACCCCTAACACTGAAGCTTTCTTT

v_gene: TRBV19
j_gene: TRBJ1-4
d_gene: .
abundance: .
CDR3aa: CASSIAGEKLFF
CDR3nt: TGTGCCAGTAGTATAGCGGGTGAAAAACTGTTTTTT

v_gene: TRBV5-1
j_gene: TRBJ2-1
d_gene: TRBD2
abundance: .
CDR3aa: CASSTGGATYNEQFF
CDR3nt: TGCGCCAGCAGCACCGGGGGGGCGACCTACAATGAGCAGTTCTTC

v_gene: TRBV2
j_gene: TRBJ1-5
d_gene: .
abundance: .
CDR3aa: CASRPTGFSNQPQHF
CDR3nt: TGTGCCAGCAGACCCACAGGCTTTAGCAATCAGCCCCAGCATTTT

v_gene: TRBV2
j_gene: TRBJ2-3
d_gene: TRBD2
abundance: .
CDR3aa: CASRAGLAGIDTQYF
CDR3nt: TGTGCCAGCAGGGCCGGACTAGCGGGGATTGATACGCAGTATTTT

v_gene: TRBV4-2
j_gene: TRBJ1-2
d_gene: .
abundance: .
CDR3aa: CASSPQTMGSINYGYTF
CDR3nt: TGTGCCAGCAGCCCCCAAACGATGGGTAGCATAAACTATGGCTACACCTTC

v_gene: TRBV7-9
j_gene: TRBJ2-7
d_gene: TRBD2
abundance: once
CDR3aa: CASSLIPSGETYEQYF
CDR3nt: TGTGCCAGCAGCTTAATCCCTAGCGGGGAGACCTACGAGCAGTACTTC

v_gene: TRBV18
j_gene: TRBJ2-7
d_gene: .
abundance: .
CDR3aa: CASSPGHELGREQYF
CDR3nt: TGTGCCAGCTCACCAGGCCACGAGCTGGGGAGGGAGCAGTACTTC

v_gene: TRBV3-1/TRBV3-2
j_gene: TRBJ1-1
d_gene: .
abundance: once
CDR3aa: CASSPAGNAEAFF
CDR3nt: TGTGCCAGCAGCCCTGCGGGGAACGCTGAAGCTTTCTTT

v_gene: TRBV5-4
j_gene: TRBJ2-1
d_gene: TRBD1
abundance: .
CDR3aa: CASSLRTGVDEQFF
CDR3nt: TGTGCCAGCAGCTTACGGACAGGGGTTGATGAGCAGTTCTTC

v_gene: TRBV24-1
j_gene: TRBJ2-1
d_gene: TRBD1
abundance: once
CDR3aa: CATSETLGQGASLHEQFF
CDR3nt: TGTGCCACCAGTGAAACTTTGGGACAGGGGGCGTCTCTGCATGAGCAGTTCTTC

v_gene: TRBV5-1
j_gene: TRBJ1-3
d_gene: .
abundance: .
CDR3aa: CASSLGHTGNTIYF
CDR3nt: TGCGCCAGCAGCTTGGGACATACTGGAAACACCATATATTTT

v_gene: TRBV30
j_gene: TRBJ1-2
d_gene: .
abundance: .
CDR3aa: CAWRLAQGSGYTF
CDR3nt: TGTGCCTGGAGGTTGGCACAGGGAAGTGGCTACACCTTC

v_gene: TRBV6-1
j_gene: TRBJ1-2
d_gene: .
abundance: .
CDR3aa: CASSEERQKNYGYTF
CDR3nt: TGTGCCAGCAGTGAAGAACGCCAGAAAAACTATGGCTACACCTTC

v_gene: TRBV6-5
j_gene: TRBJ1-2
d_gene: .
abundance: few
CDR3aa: CASSFASGYGYTF
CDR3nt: TGTGCCAGCAGTTTCGCTTCGGGCTATGGCTACACCTTC

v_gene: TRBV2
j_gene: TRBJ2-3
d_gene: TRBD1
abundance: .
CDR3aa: CASTQRGQLSTDTQYF
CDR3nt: TGTGCCAGCACCCAACGGGGACAGCTTAGCACAGATACGCAGTATTTT

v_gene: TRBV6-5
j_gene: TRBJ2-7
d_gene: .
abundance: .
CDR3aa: CASSPPGGAQYF
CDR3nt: TGTGCCAGCAGTCCGCCAGGTGGGGCGCAGTACTTC

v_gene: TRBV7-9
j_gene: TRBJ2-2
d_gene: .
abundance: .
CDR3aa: CASSPHGGPGELFF
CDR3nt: TGTGCCAGCAGCCCTCATGGGGGCCCCGGGGAGCTGTTTTTT

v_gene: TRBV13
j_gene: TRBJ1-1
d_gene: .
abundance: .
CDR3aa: CASSLGLGGNPEAFF
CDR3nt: TGTGCCAGCAGCTTAGGCCTAGGGGGAAACCCTGAAGCTTTCTTT

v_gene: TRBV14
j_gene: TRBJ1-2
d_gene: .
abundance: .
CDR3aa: CASSQGRQDYGYTF
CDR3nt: TGTGCCAGCAGCCAAGGACGACAGGACTATGGCTACACCTTC

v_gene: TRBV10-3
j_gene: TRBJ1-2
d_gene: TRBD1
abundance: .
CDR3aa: CAIRKPGQGAGGYTF
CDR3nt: TGTGCCATCAGAAAACCGGGACAGGGGGCAGGAGGCTACACCTTC

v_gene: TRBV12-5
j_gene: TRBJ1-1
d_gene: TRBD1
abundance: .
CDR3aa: CASGSTGTGRTEAFF
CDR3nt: TGTGCTAGTGGTTCCACCGGGACAGGGAGGACTGAAGCTTTCTTT

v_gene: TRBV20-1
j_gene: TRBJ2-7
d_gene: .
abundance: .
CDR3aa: CSVNRFDEQYF
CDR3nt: TGCAGTGTGAACAGGTTCGACGAGCAGTACTTC

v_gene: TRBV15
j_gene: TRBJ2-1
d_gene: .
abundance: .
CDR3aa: CATSRYSEGDEQFF
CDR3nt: TGTGCCACCAGCAGATACTCTGAGGGGGATGAGCAGTTCTTC

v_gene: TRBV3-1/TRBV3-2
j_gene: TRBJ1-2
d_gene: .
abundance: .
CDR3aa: CASSQGSANYGYTF
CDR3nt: TGTGCCAGCAGCCAAGGATCAGCGAACTATGGCTACACCTTC

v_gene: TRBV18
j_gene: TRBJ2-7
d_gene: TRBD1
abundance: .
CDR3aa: CASSLLGQGRYEQYF
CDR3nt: TGTGCCAGCTCACTTCTCGGACAGGGGCGCTACGAGCAGTACTTC

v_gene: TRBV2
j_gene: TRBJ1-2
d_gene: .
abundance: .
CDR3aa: CASSGQTLSYGYTF
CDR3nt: TGTGCCAGCAGTGGACAGACCTTGTCCTATGGCTACACCTTC

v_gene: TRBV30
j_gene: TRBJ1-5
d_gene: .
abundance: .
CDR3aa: CAWSVPENQPQHF
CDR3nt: TGTGCCTGGAGTGTACCCGAGAATCAGCCCCAGCATTTT